This section outlines one T cell receptor beta chain sequence together with its context. Clones were sequenced by immunoSEQ multiplex PCR, and TCRdb holds only the in-frame ones, with some missing. The sample records approximately 220,000 clones, approximately 86% being singletons. These data originate in a study of blood T cell repertoires in COVID-19. Study in general: In each case, the material was cDNA or gDNA derived from T cells, B-cell-depleted T cells, or PBMCs.

CDR1 and CDR2 from the germline V gene are SGHNT and YYREEE (reference sequence). This CDR3 region has 18 residues. V lost 3 bases, J lost 1 base, and 8 bases stayed unmatched. The rearrangement uses TRBV5-4 and TRBJ2-7; 15 bases line up with TRBD2. The TCR was taken from a woman aged 35 to 49 with acute COVID-19. The sequenced material came from PBMCs or T cells enriched from blood (not recorded which). The DNA of the CDR3 is TGTGCCAGCAGCTCCCCGGGACTAGCGGGGGGACGGTCCTACGAGCAGTACTTC. This codes for CASSSPGLAGGRSYEQYF.